A single sample gave rise to the 5 T cell receptor beta chains below, sequenced in a study of patients and donors after allogeneic stem cell transplantation. One entry per CDR3 protein, called by TCRdb with MiXCR from the RT-PCR reads. The sample has roughly 150,000 distinct CDR3 sequences, 20% to 25% seen once; the top ten hold roughly 26%. Sequenced input: blood, either unsorted or a sorted T cell fraction (not recorded which). Source of these receptors: a human donor who was either an allogeneic HSCT recipient or a stem cell or donor lymphocyte infusion donor (not recorded which). It is not recorded whose cells these are; they may come from a transplant donor.

J is TRBJ2-2 and V is TRBV20-1; no clear D. The CDR3 totals 14 residues. CDR1 and CDR2 (germline): DFQATT, SNEGSKA (reference sequence). Deletions cut 3 bases from V and 0 bases from J, with 8 bases between. The CDR3 reads CSASRPTNTGELFF. The CDR3 DNA reads as TGCAGTGCTAGCCGGCCCACGAACACCGGGGAGCTGTTTTTT.

The table lists this clonotype with a few counts. The chain carries TRBV27 and TRBJ2-7; 11 nucleotides agree with TRBD1. The CDR3 loop spans 15 amino acids. CDR1 MNHEY and CDR2 SMNVEV come from the germline V gene (reference sequence). V gave up 2 bases and J gave up 3 bases; unmatched junction bases: 3. CDR3 in amino acids: CASSLRGTGGYEQYF. CDR3 sequence (DNA): TGTGCCAGCAGTTTACGCGGGACAGGGGGCTACGAGCAGTACTTC.

The gene calls are TRBV12-3 or TRBV12-4 and TRBJ2-1; possibly TRBD2 for D (6 bases). CDR3 length: 16 residues. Trimming pared 3 bases from V and 1 base from J, leaving 13 bases between. The CDR3 spells CASSLYSSESYNEQFF. The CDR3 DNA follows: TGTGCCAGCAGTTTGTATTCTAGCGAATCCTACAATGAGCAGTTCTTC.

This clonotype has a handful of counts. The V call is TRBV20-1, the J call TRBJ2-7; D not resolved. CDR1 DFQATT and CDR2 SNEGSKA come from the germline V gene (reference sequence). V shed 2 bases and J shed 2 bases, with 10 bases lying between them. There are 13 residues in the CDR3. CDR3 bases: TGCAGTGCTAGATCGGGTGCGGCCTACGAGCAGTACTTC. Amino acids: CSARSGAAYEQYF.

This sequence joins TRBV3-1 and TRBJ2-1; D is unresolved. This CDR3 has 13 residues. CDR1 is LGHDT and CDR2 is YNNKEL in the germline V gene (reference sequence). Trimming removed 1 base at V and 14 bases at J, with 15 bases between. In DNA form, the CDR3 reads TGTGCCAGCAGCCAAGTGGCTTGGGAACGTGAGTTCTTC. Translation gives CASSQVAWEREFF.